A selection of T cell receptor beta chains follows, all from one sample in a study of T cells after yellow fever vaccination. TCRdb used MiXCR to reprocess the 5' RACE reads, holding one entry per CDR3 protein. Found here are some 340,000 distinct CDR3 sequences, about 4% of them singletons; the top ten hold approximately 23%. The sequencing used PBMCs, collected 5 days after the yellow fever booster vaccination. These receptors came from a man between 18 and 29 years old who received the YFV17D yellow fever vaccine. Both conserved end residues are part of each CDR3. D genes are given only for firm matches. A clone size is listed for some rows: how often the clone was seen (once, few, many), or a class if it is expanded.

D	V	J	size	DNA	CDR3
NA	TRBV5-1	TRBJ2-3	many	TGCGCCAGCAGCTTCACCCACAGCACAGATACGCAGTATTTT	CASSFTHSTDTQYF
NA	TRBV7-8	TRBJ2-1	NA	TGTGCCAGCAGCCCCCCCAGTAAGGGTGAGCAGTTCTTC	CASSPPSKGEQFF
NA	TRBV4-3	TRBJ2-3	NA	TGCGCCAGCAGACCGACTTCCCGGGGGCGAGATACGCAGTATTTT	CASRPTSRGRDTQYF
NA	TRBV20-1	TRBJ2-3	NA	TGCAGTGCTTCGCGGGTACCCCATCCAGATACGCAGTATTTT	CSASRVPHPDTQYF
NA	TRBV2	TRBJ2-7	many	TGTGCCAGCAACTGGGAACCCTACGAGCAGTACTTC	CASNWEPYEQYF
TRBD1	TRBV24-1	TRBJ2-5	few	TGTGCCACCAGTGGGACAGGGGGCGAGACCCAGTACTTC	CATSGTGGETQYF
NA	TRBV4-3	TRBJ2-2	many	TGCGCCAGCAGCCAAGGTCCGGGGGAGAACACCGGGGAGCTGTTTTTT	CASSQGPGENTGELFF
TRBD1	TRBV20-1	TRBJ1-2	many	TGCAGTGCAAGTACGGACAGGGCTCCGGGTGGCTACACCTTC	CSASTDRAPGGYTF
NA	TRBV5-4	TRBJ1-6	NA	TGTGCCAGCAGCCGCTGGAACAGGGATAATTCACCCCTCCACTTT	CASSRWNRDNSPLHF
NA	TRBV7-8	TRBJ2-7	many	TGTGCCAGCAGCCCTACGGGACCCCCGTACGAGCAGTACTTC	CASSPTGPPYEQYF
TRBD1	TRBV5-1	TRBJ2-1	many	TGCGCCAGCAGCTTCGGACAGGGGGCCGGTGAGCAGTTCTTC	CASSFGQGAGEQFF
NA	TRBV12-3/TRBV12-4	TRBJ1-5	few	TGTGCCAGCAGTTTTGAGTATCAGCCCCAGCATTTT	CASSFEYQPQHF
NA	TRBV11-2	TRBJ2-2	few	TGTGCCAGCGGGTGGACGGAAGCGAACACCGGGGAGCTGTTTTTT	CASGWTEANTGELFF
NA	TRBV10-3	TRBJ2-3	few	TGTGCCATCTTACCGGAAGGGGGGACCCCCACAGATACGCAGTATTTT	CAILPEGGTPTDTQYF
TRBD2	TRBV4-3	TRBJ2-1	many	TGCGCCAGCAGCCACCTCGGGGGGGGCTACAATGAGCAGTTCTTC	CASSHLGGGYNEQFF
NA	TRBV27	TRBJ1-2	few	TGTGCCAGCAGTTTAAAGCCCCCCTTGGCGGGGGCGGAATATGGCTACACCTTC	CASSLKPPLAGAEYGYTF
TRBD1	TRBV20-1	TRBJ1-5	few	TGCAGTGCTAGAAGGACAGGGAGACGCAATCAGCCCCAGCATTTT	CSARRTGRRNQPQHF
NA	TRBV29-1	TRBJ2-2	few	TGCAGCGTGGCCACAGTGAACACCGGGGAGCTGTTTTTT	CSVATVNTGELFF
TRBD1	TRBV5-1	TRBJ1-1	few	TGCGCCAGCACGGGGACAGGGAATTCTGACACTGAAGCTTTCTTT	CASTGTGNSDTEAFF
NA	TRBV7-2	TRBJ1-4	NA	TGTGCCAGCAGCTTAGGTTCTAGGTCGAATGAAAAACTGTTTTTT	CASSLGSRSNEKLFF
NA	TRBV7-8	TRBJ2-2	many	TGTGCCAGCAGCTTAAGAAAGGCAGGTCCGAACACCGGGGAGCTGTTTTTT	CASSLRKAGPNTGELFF
NA	TRBV21-1	TRBJ1-5	NA	TGTGCCAGCAGCAAAGAGTACAGGGGGAAAAAACTCGGCAATCAGCCCCAGCATTTT	CASSKEYRGKKLGNQPQHF
NA	TRBV5-5	TRBJ2-3	few	TGTGCCAGCAGCTCGGACGGGACAAGGCCTGATACGCAGTATTTT	CASSSDGTRPDTQYF
NA	TRBV28	TRBJ1-5	few	TGTGCCAGCAGACCCCCTGACAGAATCAATCAGCCCCAGCATTTT	CASRPPDRINQPQHF
TRBD2	TRBV4-3	TRBJ2-1	NA	TGCGCCAGCAGCCAAACTAGCGGGGGGCCCAATGAGCAGTTCTTC	CASSQTSGGPNEQFF
NA	TRBV7-3	TRBJ2-1	few	TGTGCCAGCAGCCAGGGCCCCAGTGAGCAGTTCTTC	CASSQGPSEQFF